A selection of T cell receptor beta chains follows, all from one sample in a study of blood T cell repertoires in COVID-19. Sequenced by immunoSEQ multiplex PCR; TCRdb stores in-frame clones only, minus some. The sample has about 200,000 clones, approximately 79% seen once. Specimen: PBMCs or T cells enriched from blood (not recorded which). The receptors here all came from a woman aged 55-69 years with acute COVID-19. Each CDR3 is given with its conserved first and last residue. The D gene is left open where the match is weak. A row's size may be missing; if present it is once, few, many or a size class.

V gene: TRBV19
D gene: -
J gene: TRBJ1-5
clone size: -
CDR3 DNA: TGTGCCAGTAGTATTTCCTCCTTCAATCAGCCCCAGCATTTT
CDR3 protein: CASSISSFNQPQHF

V gene: TRBV28
D gene: -
J gene: TRBJ1-4
clone size: -
CDR3 DNA: TGTGCCAGCAGTTTGTGGGGGAGGGCTGAAAAACTGTTTTTT
CDR3 protein: CASSLWGRAEKLFF

V gene: TRBV19
D gene: -
J gene: TRBJ1-4
clone size: -
CDR3 DNA: TGTGCCAGTAGTATTGGGGGCGCGGGTGAAAAACTGTTTTTT
CDR3 protein: CASSIGGAGEKLFF

V gene: TRBV30
D gene: TRBD1
J gene: TRBJ1-6
clone size: -
CDR3 DNA: TGTGCCTGGAGTGACTGGACAGGGTTTAGTTCACCCCTCCACTTT
CDR3 protein: CAWSDWTGFSSPLHF

V gene: TRBV5-1
D gene: -
J gene: TRBJ1-3
clone size: once
CDR3 DNA: TGCGCCAGCAGCACTGGCGGGGTGGGAAACACCATATATTTT
CDR3 protein: CASSTGGVGNTIYF

V gene: TRBV5-6
D gene: TRBD1
J gene: TRBJ1-2
clone size: -
CDR3 DNA: TGTGCCAGCAGCCCCGGGACAGGGGCCCTCGACTATGGCTACACCTTC
CDR3 protein: CASSPGTGALDYGYTF

V gene: TRBV3-1/TRBV3-2
D gene: TRBD2
J gene: TRBJ2-1
clone size: -
CDR3 DNA: TGTGCCAGCAGCCCCACTAGCGGAAATTACAATGAGCAGTTCTTC
CDR3 protein: CASSPTSGNYNEQFF

V gene: TRBV4-3
D gene: TRBD2
J gene: TRBJ2-3
clone size: -
CDR3 DNA: TGCGCCAGCAGCCAAGATTCGCTAGCGGGAGGAGATACGCAGTATTTT
CDR3 protein: CASSQDSLAGGDTQYF

V gene: TRBV11-3
D gene: -
J gene: TRBJ2-1
clone size: -
CDR3 DNA: TGTGCCAGCAGTCGGACTCTCTACAATGAGCAGTTCTTC
CDR3 protein: CASSRTLYNEQFF

V gene: TRBV28
D gene: -
J gene: TRBJ1-1
clone size: few
CDR3 DNA: TGTGCCAGCAGTTTATACAGGGTCGACACTGAAGCTTTCTTT
CDR3 protein: CASSLYRVDTEAFF

V gene: TRBV10-1
D gene: TRBD2
J gene: TRBJ2-2
clone size: -
CDR3 DNA: TGCGCCAGCAGCCCGGGACTAGCGGGGACCGGGGAGCTGTTTTTT
CDR3 protein: CASSPGLAGTGELFF

V gene: TRBV11-2
D gene: -
J gene: TRBJ1-3
clone size: once
CDR3 DNA: TGTGCCAGCAGCTCTGTCACAGGGTACGCTGGAAACACCATATATTTT
CDR3 protein: CASSSVTGYAGNTIYF

V gene: TRBV5-8
D gene: TRBD1
J gene: TRBJ2-1
clone size: -
CDR3 DNA: TGTGCCAGCAGCACCCCGGGACAGGGCGGTAATGAGCAGTTCTTC
CDR3 protein: CASSTPGQGGNEQFF

V gene: TRBV29-1
D gene: -
J gene: TRBJ1-1
clone size: -
CDR3 DNA: TGCAGCGTTGGGGGCGCACCAATGAACACTGAAGCTTTCTTT
CDR3 protein: CSVGGAPMNTEAFF

V gene: TRBV7-8
D gene: TRBD1
J gene: TRBJ1-6
clone size: -
CDR3 DNA: TGTGCCAGCAGCCCCCGACAGGGGGCAGATTCACCCCTCCACTTT
CDR3 protein: CASSPRQGADSPLHF

V gene: TRBV9
D gene: TRBD2
J gene: TRBJ2-5
clone size: -
CDR3 DNA: TGTGCCAGCAGCGTAGTAAGCGGGGTAGGGGAGACCCAGTACTTC
CDR3 protein: CASSVVSGVGETQYF

V gene: TRBV6-5
D gene: TRBD2
J gene: TRBJ2-1
clone size: few
CDR3 DNA: TGTGCCAGCAGTTACTCGATGGCGGGGGCCTACAATGAGCAGTTCTTC
CDR3 protein: CASSYSMAGAYNEQFF